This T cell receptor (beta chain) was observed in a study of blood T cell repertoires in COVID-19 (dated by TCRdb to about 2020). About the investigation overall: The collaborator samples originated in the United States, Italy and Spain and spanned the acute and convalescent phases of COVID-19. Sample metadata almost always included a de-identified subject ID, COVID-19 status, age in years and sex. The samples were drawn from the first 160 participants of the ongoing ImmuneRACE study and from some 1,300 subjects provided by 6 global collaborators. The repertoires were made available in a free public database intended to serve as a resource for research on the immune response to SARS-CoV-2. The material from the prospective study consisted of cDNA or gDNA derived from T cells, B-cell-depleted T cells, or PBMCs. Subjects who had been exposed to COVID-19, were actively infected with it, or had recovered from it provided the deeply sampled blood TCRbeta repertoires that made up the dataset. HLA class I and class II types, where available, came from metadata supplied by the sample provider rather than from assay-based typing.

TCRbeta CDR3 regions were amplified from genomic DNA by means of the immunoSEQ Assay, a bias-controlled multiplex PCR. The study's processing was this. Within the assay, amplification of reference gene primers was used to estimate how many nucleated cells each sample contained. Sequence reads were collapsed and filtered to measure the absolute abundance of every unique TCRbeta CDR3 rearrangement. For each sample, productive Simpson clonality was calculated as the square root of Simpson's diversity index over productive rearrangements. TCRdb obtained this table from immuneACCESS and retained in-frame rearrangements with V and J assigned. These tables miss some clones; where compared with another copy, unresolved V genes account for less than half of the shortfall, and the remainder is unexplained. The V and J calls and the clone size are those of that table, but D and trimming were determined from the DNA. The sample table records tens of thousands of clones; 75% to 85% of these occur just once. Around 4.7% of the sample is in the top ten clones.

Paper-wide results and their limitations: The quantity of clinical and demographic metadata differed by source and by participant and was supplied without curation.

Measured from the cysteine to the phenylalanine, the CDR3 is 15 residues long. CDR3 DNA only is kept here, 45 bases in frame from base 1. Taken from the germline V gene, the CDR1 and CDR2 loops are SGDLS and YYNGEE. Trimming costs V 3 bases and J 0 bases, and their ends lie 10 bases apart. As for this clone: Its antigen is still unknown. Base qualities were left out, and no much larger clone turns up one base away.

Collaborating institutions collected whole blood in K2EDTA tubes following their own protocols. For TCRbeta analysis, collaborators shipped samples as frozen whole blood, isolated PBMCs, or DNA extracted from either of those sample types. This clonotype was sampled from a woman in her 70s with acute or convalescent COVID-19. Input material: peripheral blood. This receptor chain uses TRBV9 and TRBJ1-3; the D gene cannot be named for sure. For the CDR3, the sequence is CASSAEGSSGNTIYF. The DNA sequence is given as TGTGCCAGCAGCGCTGAAGGGAGCTCTGGAAACACCATATATTTT.